Listed below are T cell receptor beta chains from one sample, sequenced in a study of T cell repertoires in cytomegalovirus infection. From the reads, TCRdb called clonotypes with MiXCR, one entry per CDR3 protein. This table has 55,000 to 70,000 distinct CDR3 sequences, roughly a third appearing once. Their cognate antigens are unknown. The sequenced material came from PBMCs, sequenced either directly or after in vitro stimulation (not recorded which). All receptors derive from a human donor in good health (CMV status not recorded). Some clones in this sample may be carry-over from other donors' samples. Each CDR3 is given with its conserved first and last residue. A D gene is named only where the DNA matches it firmly. Rows may omit the clone size; those that give it use once, few, many or a size class.

d_call | j_call | v_call | clone_size | cdr3_aa | cdr3_nt
NA | TRBJ1-2 | TRBV7-9 | NA | CASSLWQGPGYTF | TGTGCCAGCAGCTTATGGCAGGGGCCTGGCTACACCTTC
TRBD2 | TRBJ2-7 | TRBV10-3 | NA | CAISPLADNYEQYF | TGTGCCATCAGTCCGCTAGCGGACAACTACGAGCAGTACTTC
NA | TRBJ1-2 | TRBV6-6 | NA | CASSVRGSVYGYTF | TGTGCCAGCAGTGTAAGGGGATCGGTCTATGGCTACACCTTC
NA | TRBJ1-2 | TRBV19 | few | CASSGTSNYGYTF | TGTGCCAGTAGTGGGACAAGCAACTATGGCTACACCTTC
NA | TRBJ1-6 | TRBV2 | many | CASSGLSSYNSPLHF | TGTGCCAGCAGTGGTCTCAGCTCCTATAATTCACCCCTCCACTTT
NA | TRBJ1-5 | TRBV19 | few | CASSTSGGWAYSNQPQHF | TGTGCCAGTAGTACCAGTGGTGGCTGGGCTTATAGCAATCAGCCCCAGCATTTT
NA | TRBJ1-3 | TRBV5-1 | NA | CASRVEGTSGNTIYF | TGCGCCAGCAGGGTTGAGGGTACCTCTGGAAACACCATATATTTT
NA | TRBJ2-7 | TRBV5-1 | many | CASSKEGATSSYEQYF | TGCGCCAGCAGCAAGGAGGGGGCAACAAGCTCCTACGAGCAGTACTTC
NA | TRBJ2-5 | TRBV6-1 | many | CASSERWAGQGTQYF | TGTGCCAGCAGTGAACGGTGGGCAGGCCAGGGGACCCAGTACTTC
NA | TRBJ2-1 | TRBV10-1 | few | CASSFKGFVEQFF | TGCGCCAGCAGTTTTAAGGGATTCGTTGAGCAGTTCTTC
NA | TRBJ2-1 | TRBV6-2/TRBV6-3 | NA | CASSYSSGYNEQFF | TGTGCCAGCAGTTACTCGAGCGGCTACAATGAGCAGTTCTTC
TRBD2 | TRBJ2-1 | TRBV15 | once | CATSYGGAGGLSEQFF | TGTGCCACCAGCTACGGTGGAGCGGGAGGGCTCAGTGAGCAGTTCTTC
NA | TRBJ2-3 | TRBV6-5 | many | CASSYGAGAADTQYF | TGTGCCAGCAGTTACGGCGCGGGGGCGGCAGATACGCAGTATTTT
NA | TRBJ1-2 | TRBV7-2 | few | CASSLVGLNYGYTF | TGTGCCAGCAGCTTAGTAGGGCTCAACTATGGCTACACCTTC
TRBD1 | TRBJ2-5 | TRBV12-3/TRBV12-4 | NA | CASSYTGGPQETQYF | TGTGCCAGCAGTTACACAGGGGGCCCACAAGAGACCCAGTACTTC
TRBD2 | TRBJ2-3 | TRBV11-2 | NA | CASTLRTRTDTQYF | TGTGCCAGCACCCTAAGGACTAGGACAGATACGCAGTATTTT